These T cell receptor beta chains were read from a single sample in a study of identical twins. TCRdb reprocessed the 5' RACE reads with MiXCR, giving one entry per CDR3 protein. The sample lists 690,000 or so distinct CDR3 sequences, roughly 6% occurring once. The source material was naive T cells sorted from blood. The origin of the receptors is a man in his late teens or twenties in good health. CDR3s include the opening cysteine and the closing phenylalanine or tryptophan. Each record gives: CDR3 DNA, CDR3 protein, V gene, D gene, clone size, J gene. A D gene is named only where the DNA matches it firmly. Some rows mark clone size as missing; the rest say once, few, many or name a class of expanded clone.

CDR3nt: TGTGCCAGCAGCTTCTTCCAAGGTTTTAATTCACCCCTCCACTTT
CDR3aa: CASSFFQGFNSPLHF
v_gene: TRBV12-3/TRBV12-4
d_gene: -
abundance: -
j_gene: TRBJ1-6

CDR3nt: TGCAGCGCCGATAATACAGGGTCTGGGGACACCATATATTTT
CDR3aa: CSADNTGSGDTIYF
v_gene: TRBV29-1
d_gene: -
abundance: many
j_gene: TRBJ1-3

CDR3nt: TGCAGTGCTAGGAGGGCCATGAACACTGAAGCTTTCTTT
CDR3aa: CSARRAMNTEAFF
v_gene: TRBV20-1
d_gene: -
abundance: many
j_gene: TRBJ1-1

CDR3nt: TGCGCCAGCAGAGGCACAGAAGAGACCCAGTACTTC
CDR3aa: CASRGTEETQYF
v_gene: TRBV5-1
d_gene: -
abundance: -
j_gene: TRBJ2-5

CDR3nt: TGTGCCAGCAGCCTCCTGGATGGGGCTGGGGCCAACGTCCTGACTTTC
CDR3aa: CASSLLDGAGANVLTF
v_gene: TRBV4-2
d_gene: -
abundance: few
j_gene: TRBJ2-6

CDR3nt: TGTGCCAGCACCGACACCCCGGGGGGTTCACCCCTCCACTTT
CDR3aa: CASTDTPGGSPLHF
v_gene: TRBV11-1
d_gene: -
abundance: few
j_gene: TRBJ1-6

CDR3nt: TGTGCCAGCAGTGAGATAGACCCAGGCACCGGGGAGCTGTTTTTT
CDR3aa: CASSEIDPGTGELFF
v_gene: TRBV6-1
d_gene: -
abundance: many
j_gene: TRBJ2-2

CDR3nt: TGCGCCAGCAGCTTGGGGGGCTCCCTTTCTGGGGCCAACGTCCTGACTTTC
CDR3aa: CASSLGGSLSGANVLTF
v_gene: TRBV5-1
d_gene: -
abundance: many
j_gene: TRBJ2-6

CDR3nt: TGCAGCACTGGACAGGGAAACTATGGCTACACCTTC
CDR3aa: CSTGQGNYGYTF
v_gene: TRBV29-1
d_gene: TRBD1
abundance: many
j_gene: TRBJ1-2

CDR3nt: TGTGCCAGCAGTTTCACGTGGATGCAAGAGACCCAGTACTTC
CDR3aa: CASSFTWMQETQYF
v_gene: TRBV27
d_gene: -
abundance: few
j_gene: TRBJ2-5

CDR3nt: TGTGCCAGCAGCCAAGCCCCCGGGACTAGCCCTTTCTACGAGCAGTACTTC
CDR3aa: CASSQAPGTSPFYEQYF
v_gene: TRBV4-2
d_gene: TRBD2
abundance: many
j_gene: TRBJ2-7

CDR3nt: TGCGCCAGCAGCTTGGCCGGAGGACTAGCGGGATACAATGAGCAGTTCTTC
CDR3aa: CASSLAGGLAGYNEQFF
v_gene: TRBV5-1
d_gene: TRBD2
abundance: -
j_gene: TRBJ2-1

CDR3nt: TGCGCCAGCAGCTTGGAGACAGGAGCCCCCTACGAGCAGTACTTC
CDR3aa: CASSLETGAPYEQYF
v_gene: TRBV5-1
d_gene: -
abundance: few
j_gene: TRBJ2-7

CDR3nt: TGTGCCAGCAGCCTGACAGGACTGGGCTACACCTTC
CDR3aa: CASSLTGLGYTF
v_gene: TRBV12-3/TRBV12-4
d_gene: -
abundance: many
j_gene: TRBJ1-2

CDR3nt: TGTGCCAGCAGTTCATCAAAGCGGTTAAGGTTCTTC
CDR3aa: CASSSSKRLRFF
v_gene: TRBV12-3/TRBV12-4
d_gene: -
abundance: many
j_gene: TRBJ2-1

CDR3nt: TGCGCCAGCAACCCGACGAACATGAACACTGAAGCTTTCTTT
CDR3aa: CASNPTNMNTEAFF
v_gene: TRBV5-1
d_gene: -
abundance: many
j_gene: TRBJ1-1

CDR3nt: TGTGCCAGCCGAGACAGCCCGTCCTACAATGAGCAGTTCTTC
CDR3aa: CASRDSPSYNEQFF
v_gene: TRBV12-3/TRBV12-4
d_gene: -
abundance: many
j_gene: TRBJ2-1

CDR3nt: TGCGCCAGCAGCCAAGCGGAAGGGAGACTAGCGGGAGGATTCTGGTACGAGCAGTACTTC
CDR3aa: CASSQAEGRLAGGFWYEQYF
v_gene: TRBV4-3
d_gene: TRBD2
abundance: many
j_gene: TRBJ2-7

CDR3nt: TGTGCCAGCAGTTACTCAGCCGGACCTTATGGCTACACCTTC
CDR3aa: CASSYSAGPYGYTF
v_gene: TRBV6-5
d_gene: -
abundance: -
j_gene: TRBJ1-2

CDR3nt: TGTGCCTGGAGTCCTACAGGGGGCGTCGGAGAGACCCAGTACTTC
CDR3aa: CAWSPTGGVGETQYF
v_gene: TRBV30
d_gene: TRBD1
abundance: many
j_gene: TRBJ2-5

CDR3nt: TGTGCCAGCAGCCCGCCTGAGACTAGCGGCAGCTCCTACAATGAGCAGTTCTTC
CDR3aa: CASSPPETSGSSYNEQFF
v_gene: TRBV11-2
d_gene: TRBD2
abundance: -
j_gene: TRBJ2-1

CDR3nt: TGCGCCAGCAGCCAAGCCCTAGCGGGAGGCTACGAGCAGTACTTC
CDR3aa: CASSQALAGGYEQYF
v_gene: TRBV4-3
d_gene: TRBD2
abundance: many
j_gene: TRBJ2-7

CDR3nt: TGTGCCAGCAGCTCGGGGCCTGGCCATCAAGAGACCCAGTACTTC
CDR3aa: CASSSGPGHQETQYF
v_gene: TRBV7-8
d_gene: -
abundance: -
j_gene: TRBJ2-5

CDR3nt: TGTGCCAGCAGCGTAGAGACGAATGAGCAGTTCTTC
CDR3aa: CASSVETNEQFF
v_gene: TRBV9
d_gene: -
abundance: -
j_gene: TRBJ2-1

CDR3nt: TGCGCCAGCAGCCAAGTAGATGAGCAGTTCTTC
CDR3aa: CASSQVDEQFF
v_gene: TRBV4-1
d_gene: -
abundance: -
j_gene: TRBJ2-1

CDR3nt: TGTGCCAGCAGTGAAGGTTCGAGCTCCTACAATGAGCAGTTCTTC
CDR3aa: CASSEGSSSYNEQFF
v_gene: TRBV12-3/TRBV12-4
d_gene: -
abundance: many
j_gene: TRBJ2-1

CDR3nt: TGTGCCAGCAGTGCCGGGACAGGCGAGGAGACCCAGTACTTC
CDR3aa: CASSAGTGEETQYF
v_gene: TRBV28
d_gene: TRBD1
abundance: many
j_gene: TRBJ2-5

CDR3nt: TGCAGTGCTAGAGATCATGGGCAGGCCTACGAGCAGTACTTC
CDR3aa: CSARDHGQAYEQYF
v_gene: TRBV20-1
d_gene: -
abundance: many
j_gene: TRBJ2-7

CDR3nt: TGCGCCAGCAGCCAAGAGGGGCCCACCCTGGATGGCTACACCTTC
CDR3aa: CASSQEGPTLDGYTF
v_gene: TRBV4-1
d_gene: -
abundance: many
j_gene: TRBJ1-2

CDR3nt: TGCGCCAGCAGCCAAGTACGGACTAGAGCAGATACGCAGTATTTT
CDR3aa: CASSQVRTRADTQYF
v_gene: TRBV4-1
d_gene: TRBD2
abundance: -
j_gene: TRBJ2-3

CDR3nt: TGTGCCAGCAGCCAACTCCAAGATTTCACAGATACGCAGTATTTT
CDR3aa: CASSQLQDFTDTQYF
v_gene: TRBV3-1
d_gene: -
abundance: -
j_gene: TRBJ2-3

CDR3nt: TGCGCCAGCAGCCCACTTCCGGGACTAGCGGGAACAGATACGCAGTATTTT
CDR3aa: CASSPLPGLAGTDTQYF
v_gene: TRBV4-1
d_gene: TRBD2
abundance: few
j_gene: TRBJ2-3

CDR3nt: TGCAGCGTTACCGGGACTAGCGGAGAGCAGTTCTTC
CDR3aa: CSVTGTSGEQFF
v_gene: TRBV29-1
d_gene: TRBD2
abundance: many
j_gene: TRBJ2-1

CDR3nt: TGTGCCAGCAGTTACGGTCGGAGCAGGGCAACTGGAAACACCATATATTTT
CDR3aa: CASSYGRSRATGNTIYF
v_gene: TRBV6-5
d_gene: -
abundance: -
j_gene: TRBJ1-3

CDR3nt: TGTGCCAGCAGTTCCCCCAGGGTGGCCGGGGAGCTGTTTTTT
CDR3aa: CASSSPRVAGELFF
v_gene: TRBV6-5
d_gene: -
abundance: -
j_gene: TRBJ2-2

CDR3nt: TGTGCCAGCAGTCTCATAGCGGGAGCTATAGATACGCAGTATTTT
CDR3aa: CASSLIAGAIDTQYF
v_gene: TRBV6-2/TRBV6-3
d_gene: TRBD2
abundance: -
j_gene: TRBJ2-3

CDR3nt: TGCAGTGCGAGACAGTGGAGCACTGAAGCTTTCTTT
CDR3aa: CSARQWSTEAFF
v_gene: TRBV20-1
d_gene: -
abundance: many
j_gene: TRBJ1-1

CDR3nt: TGCAGCGTTGAAGCGGGAACCGGGGAGCTGTTTTTT
CDR3aa: CSVEAGTGELFF
v_gene: TRBV29-1
d_gene: -
abundance: many
j_gene: TRBJ2-2

CDR3nt: TGTGCCAGCAGTTACCAAGGACAGGGGGATCAGCCCCAGCATTTT
CDR3aa: CASSYQGQGDQPQHF
v_gene: TRBV6-5
d_gene: TRBD1
abundance: -
j_gene: TRBJ1-5

CDR3nt: TGCAGCGTTGAAGGCCGACAGGGGGACGGCTACACCTTC
CDR3aa: CSVEGRQGDGYTF
v_gene: TRBV29-1
d_gene: TRBD1
abundance: -
j_gene: TRBJ1-2

CDR3nt: TGCAGTGCTAGAGAGACTAGCGCAGGGACCCAGTACTTC
CDR3aa: CSARETSAGTQYF
v_gene: TRBV20-1
d_gene: TRBD2
abundance: many
j_gene: TRBJ2-5

CDR3nt: TGCAGTGCTCAAATTGATGTCCTCCACTTT
CDR3aa: CSAQIDVLHF
v_gene: TRBV20-1
d_gene: -
abundance: few
j_gene: TRBJ1-6

CDR3nt: TGTGCCAGCAGCACCGGGGGGCCTCAGTATTTT
CDR3aa: CASSTGGPQYF
v_gene: TRBV5-6
d_gene: -
abundance: many
j_gene: TRBJ2-3

CDR3nt: TGTGCCAGCAGCCAATACGGGACGGAGCTAACCTCCTACGAGCAGTACTTC
CDR3aa: CASSQYGTELTSYEQYF
v_gene: TRBV3-1
d_gene: -
abundance: -
j_gene: TRBJ2-7

CDR3nt: TGCGCCAGCAGCTCGGCCAGGGTTTACGACACCGGGGAGCTGTTTTTT
CDR3aa: CASSSARVYDTGELFF
v_gene: TRBV5-1
d_gene: -
abundance: few
j_gene: TRBJ2-2

CDR3nt: TGTGCCAGCAGTGAATCTGAGGAGACAGATACGCAGTATTTT
CDR3aa: CASSESEETDTQYF
v_gene: TRBV25-1
d_gene: -
abundance: -
j_gene: TRBJ2-3

CDR3nt: TGCGCCAGCGGGACAGGGGACACAGATACGCAGTATTTT
CDR3aa: CASGTGDTDTQYF
v_gene: TRBV5-1
d_gene: TRBD1
abundance: few
j_gene: TRBJ2-3

CDR3nt: TGTGCCAGCAGTTACTCCGCAAGGGATGCACGTAACACCGGGGAGCTGTTTTTT
CDR3aa: CASSYSARDARNTGELFF
v_gene: TRBV6-5
d_gene: -
abundance: -
j_gene: TRBJ2-2

CDR3nt: TGCAGCGTTACCCAGGTGGGAAAAAACTATGGCTACACCTTC
CDR3aa: CSVTQVGKNYGYTF
v_gene: TRBV29-1
d_gene: -
abundance: many
j_gene: TRBJ1-2

CDR3nt: TGTGCCAGCAGCTTCAGCGGGAACCTCCCAGATACGCAGTATTTT
CDR3aa: CASSFSGNLPDTQYF
v_gene: TRBV5-5
d_gene: TRBD2
abundance: few
j_gene: TRBJ2-3

CDR3nt: TGCGCCAGCAGCCAAAGCTTTCCGAGCGGGAGGGCCGATGAGCAGTTCTTC
CDR3aa: CASSQSFPSGRADEQFF
v_gene: TRBV4-1
d_gene: TRBD2
abundance: many
j_gene: TRBJ2-1

CDR3nt: TGTGCCAGCAGCCAGCAGCTGAACACTGAAGCTTTCTTT
CDR3aa: CASSQQLNTEAFF
v_gene: TRBV6-6
d_gene: -
abundance: -
j_gene: TRBJ1-1

CDR3nt: TGTGCCAGCAGTTTCAGGGGGGCAGGAAATGAGCAGTTCTTC
CDR3aa: CASSFRGAGNEQFF
v_gene: TRBV12-3/TRBV12-4
d_gene: -
abundance: -
j_gene: TRBJ2-1

CDR3nt: TGTGCCAGTAGTATTTATAATCAGCCCCAGCATTTT
CDR3aa: CASSIYNQPQHF
v_gene: TRBV19
d_gene: -
abundance: -
j_gene: TRBJ1-5

CDR3nt: TGTGCCAGCAGCTCTCCAGACAGGGAAGGTTCAGATACGCAGTATTTT
CDR3aa: CASSSPDREGSDTQYF
v_gene: TRBV7-8
d_gene: TRBD1
abundance: -
j_gene: TRBJ2-3

CDR3nt: TGTGCCAGCAGCTTAGTGGGATCCGGGGAGCTGTTTTTT
CDR3aa: CASSLVGSGELFF
v_gene: TRBV7-9
d_gene: -
abundance: -
j_gene: TRBJ2-2

CDR3nt: TGTGCCAGCAGCTCCGGGACCTGGGGTTCACCCCTCCACTTT
CDR3aa: CASSSGTWGSPLHF
v_gene: TRBV7-2
d_gene: -
abundance: -
j_gene: TRBJ1-6

CDR3nt: TGCAGTGCCACCGGGACACCGAACACTGAAGCTTTCTTT
CDR3aa: CSATGTPNTEAFF
v_gene: TRBV20-1
d_gene: -
abundance: many
j_gene: TRBJ1-1

CDR3nt: TGTGCCAGCAGTTTGGTTTGGGACGGTCAGCCCCAGCATTTT
CDR3aa: CASSLVWDGQPQHF
v_gene: TRBV12-3/TRBV12-4
d_gene: -
abundance: -
j_gene: TRBJ1-5

CDR3nt: TGCGCCAGCAGCTTGGGAGCCCTGGGGGACACTGAAGCTTTCTTT
CDR3aa: CASSLGALGDTEAFF
v_gene: TRBV5-1
d_gene: -
abundance: many
j_gene: TRBJ1-1